This record covers a single TCR beta chain. These data belong to a study of shared clonotypes between healthy human individuals. Only in-frame clones appear in the TCRdb table, and some are missing; sequencing was by immunoSEQ multiplex PCR. The sample holds 2 million to 3 million clones; 93% are singletons and the top ten take roughly 0.39%. The CDR3 spans 15 residues. Unmatched junction bases numbered 9, after V lost 4 bases and J lost 5 bases. The germline CDR1 and CDR2 sequences are SGHRS and YFSETQ. The genes are TRBV5-1 and TRBJ2-1; 7 nucleotides align to TRBD1. The TCR originated in a man younger than 35 in good health. Some clones in this sample may be carry-over from other donors' samples. The sequenced sample consisted of naive CD4+ T cells from PBMCs. Regarding subset: CD45RA+ positively selected. Here the CDR3 reads CASSMGTAPNNEQFF. The CDR3 region has the DNA TGCGCCAGCAGCATGGGGACAGCTCCGAACAATGAGCAGTTCTTC.